A selection of T cell receptor beta chains follows, all from one sample in a study of naive and memory T cell subsets. TCRdb reprocessed the UMI-ligation and nested PCR reads via MiXCR and lists one record per CDR3 protein. The sample carries about 26,000 distinct CDR3 sequences, roughly 5.4% recorded once. Material for sequencing was blood. The receptor source for this set is an adult in good health. The CDR3 runs from the conserved cysteine through the conserved F or W. A D gene is named only where the DNA matches it firmly.

TRBD1,TRBV28,CASSLKGARGYTF
.,TRBV12-3/TRBV12-4,CASRTAGNEQFF
.,TRBV5-4,CASSLEGRGNTIYF
.,TRBV12-3/TRBV12-4,CASSFVGTGMNTEAFF
.,TRBV5-4,CASSPGGAGLRSSTEAFF
TRBD2,TRBV19,CATARRTRDEQYF
.,TRBV6-1,CASSHSNQPQHF
.,TRBV29-1,CSVGQAGLDGDTF
TRBD1,TRBV29-1,CSVDGTGPGYTF
TRBD1,TRBV28,CASRRDRDSYNEQFF
TRBD2,TRBV10-3,CAIHSGRWTDTQYF
.,TRBV4-1,CASSQVPPNQPQHF
TRBD2,TRBV11-2,CASSLGGLAAVNEQFF
.,TRBV2,CASSEGSPGVGYGYTF
TRBD2,TRBV2,CASQLAGVTDTQYF
.,TRBV7-2,CASSPTPGTRILIQYF
.,TRBV7-6,CASTCPGPMETQYF
.,TRBV28,CASSLDQGTRGGYTF
.,TRBV3-1,CASSQDWGPGNTIYF
.,TRBV6-5,CASRRLSNQPQHF
.,TRBV28,CASPAQGRAFF
TRBD1,TRBV7-8,CASSPRRTGAQETQYF
TRBD1,TRBV12-3/TRBV12-4,CASIKGQGARTEAFF
TRBD1,TRBV29-1,CSATDRVTEAFF
.,TRBV9,CASSPRQSSGANVLTF
.,TRBV5-1,CASSLGAGPSYEQYF
.,TRBV13,CASSFGRGTSGYTF
TRBD1,TRBV20-1,CSAFRSGQGDYGYTF
.,TRBV7-9,CASSLSYPGENTGELFF
TRBD1,TRBV27,CASSFNRGGEAFF
TRBD1,TRBV28,CASSFHGQVKHEQYF
.,TRBV20-1,CSASRGRTKGYGYTF
.,TRBV6-6,CASRLSRVGETQYF
.,TRBV6-2/TRBV6-3,CASSYSTMWDGYSVEQYF